This is a list of T cell receptor beta chains from one sample in a study of T cell changes during pregnancy in multiple sclerosis. The repertoire was sequenced with immunoSEQ multiplex PCR; TCRdb's copy has only in-frame clones and lacks some. The data hold about 67,000 clones, with about nine tenths observed a single time. Sequencing used peripheral blood, obtained in the second trimester of pregnancy. All receptors derive from a female donor with multiple sclerosis, enrolled in a pregnancy study. The CDR3 runs from the conserved cysteine through the conserved F or W. The D gene is left open where the match is weak. For some rows the clone size is stated as once, few or many, or as a class when expanded; others skip it.

D gene: TRBD2; J gene: TRBJ2-1; clone size: NA; V gene: TRBV5-5; CDR3 DNA: TGTGCCAGCAGCTTGGCCTGGGCGGGAGGCGGCAATGAGCAGTTCTTC; CDR3 protein: CASSLAWAGGGNEQFF
D gene: TRBD1; J gene: TRBJ2-7; clone size: NA; V gene: TRBV27; CDR3 DNA: TGTGCCAGCAGTTCAAGGACAGGGTTTGGATACGAGCAGTACTTC; CDR3 protein: CASSSRTGFGYEQYF
D gene: NA; J gene: TRBJ1-1; clone size: medium-sized; V gene: TRBV6-6; CDR3 DNA: TGTGCCAGCAGCCCCCCGTCCGACTCCCCACACACTGAAGCTTTCTTT; CDR3 protein: CASSPPSDSPHTEAFF
D gene: NA; J gene: TRBJ1-2; clone size: once; V gene: TRBV12-5; CDR3 DNA: TGTGCTAGTGGTTTGGGGACTGCGGCATACTATGGCTACACCTTC; CDR3 protein: CASGLGTAAYYGYTF
D gene: NA; J gene: TRBJ2-7; clone size: few; V gene: TRBV2; CDR3 DNA: TGTGCCAGCAGTGTGGCAAGCTCCTACGAGCAGTACTTC; CDR3 protein: CASSVASSYEQYF
D gene: NA; J gene: TRBJ1-2; clone size: NA; V gene: TRBV2; CDR3 DNA: TGTGCCGGCTACAGGAATTACTATGGCTACACCTTC; CDR3 protein: CAGYRNYYGYTF
D gene: NA; J gene: TRBJ1-2; clone size: NA; V gene: TRBV7-8; CDR3 DNA: TGTGCCAGCAGCTTAGCGATAGGTGGAGGGTTCGGGGGCTACACCTTC; CDR3 protein: CASSLAIGGGFGGYTF
D gene: TRBD2; J gene: TRBJ2-3; clone size: once; V gene: TRBV12-5; CDR3 DNA: TGTGCTAGTGGTTTGGTAGCGGGGGGGGCCCCAGATACGCAGTATTTT; CDR3 protein: CASGLVAGGAPDTQYF
D gene: TRBD1; J gene: TRBJ1-3; clone size: NA; V gene: TRBV5-1; CDR3 DNA: TGCGCCAGCAGCTACGAGGGGGCTGATGGAAACACCATATATTTT; CDR3 protein: CASSYEGADGNTIYF
D gene: NA; J gene: TRBJ2-1; clone size: NA; V gene: TRBV9; CDR3 DNA: TGTGCCAGCAGCGTAGGAGGGGGCTCCTACAATGAGCAGTTCTTC; CDR3 protein: CASSVGGGSYNEQFF